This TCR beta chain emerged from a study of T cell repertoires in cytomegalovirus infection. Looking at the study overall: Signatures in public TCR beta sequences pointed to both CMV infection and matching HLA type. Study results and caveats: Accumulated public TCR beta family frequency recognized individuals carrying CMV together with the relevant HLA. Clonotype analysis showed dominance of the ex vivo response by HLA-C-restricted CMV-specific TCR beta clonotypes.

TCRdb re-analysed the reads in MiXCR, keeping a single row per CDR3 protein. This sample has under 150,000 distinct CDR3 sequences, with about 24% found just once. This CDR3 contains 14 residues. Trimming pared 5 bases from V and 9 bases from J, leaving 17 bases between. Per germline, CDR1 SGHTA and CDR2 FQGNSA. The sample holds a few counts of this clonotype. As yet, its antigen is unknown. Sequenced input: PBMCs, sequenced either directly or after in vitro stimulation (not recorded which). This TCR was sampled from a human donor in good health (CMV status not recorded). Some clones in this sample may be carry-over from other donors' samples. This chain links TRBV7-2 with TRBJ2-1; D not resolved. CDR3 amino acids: CASSPARAFPEQFF. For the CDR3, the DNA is TGTGCCAGCAGCCCCGCCCGGGCTTTTCCTGAGCAGTTCTTC.